This paragraph reports one T cell receptor beta chain. The specificity of this receptor is unknown. No base quality values were provided; no much bigger clone lies one nucleotide off. The library was obtained by 5' RACE. Sequenced using an Illumina HiSeq 2000. Template switching introduced a universal primer binding site; the final cDNA contained a unique molecular identifier, enabling accurate counting of TCR cDNA molecules. Specific primers in the conserved constant-segment region were used to synthesize first-strand cDNA for TCR alpha and beta chains. To control for contamination, every cDNA library was double barcoded, receiving both a SMART-Mk sample barcode and Illumina barcodes. TruSeq adapter sequences, together with Illumina sample barcodes, were added in two successive PCR steps. The Illumina HiSeq platform was used with custom primers to sequence TCR alpha and beta cDNA libraries. As for how the authors treated the data: Unique molecular identifiers were extracted from raw reads with MiGEC, and CDR3 positions were determined with MiXCR. For each individual, recombination models were inferred using an EM algorithm with the repgenHMM and IGoR tools. Shared clonotypes were analyzed with the tcR package in R, and sharing was normalized by the product of cloneset sizes. To study raw recombination without the effects of thymic and clonal selection, out-of-frame nonproductive sequences were analyzed. Using fastp at Q25 and MiXCR, TCRdb reprocessed the public reads and kept productive beta chains. Entries that share a CDR3 protein sequence are merged under the most common genes and DNA. TCRdb's processing, not the study's, gives the V and J calls here. The sample includes around 480,000 distinct CDR3 sequences, with roughly 13% observed a single time. Approximately 0.98% of the sample is in the top ten clones.

Every donor in the study was a healthy Caucasian. Three pairs of female monozygotic twins, all aged about 18 to 30 years, made up the twin cohort. CD4+ and CD8+ T cell populations were isolated with positive isolation kits from Invitrogen. This record comes from a study of identical twins (dated by TCRdb to the mid-2010s). Regarding the complete study: The study deep-sequenced TCR alpha and beta repertoires from monozygotic twins, unrelated adults of various ages and cord blood to test whether fetal clonotypes persist. To rule out contamination, the twin experiments were replicated at different times with different library preparation protocols. Study-level results and caveats: A weaker excess of twin sharing was found in beta out-of-frame sequences because the signal-to-noise ratio was lowered by fewer shared sequences. In monozygotic twins, out-of-frame TCR alpha sharing was systematically underestimated by recombination models, although the models agreed with sharing between unrelated individuals. Fewer insertions were carried by abundant cord blood beta clonotypes, a similar but weaker trend appeared in young adult naive repertoires, and no such trend appeared in memory repertoires. Zero-insertion analyses could be partly confounded by invariant T cells such as MAIT and iNKT, although diverse VJ usage argued against such confounding for most clonotypes. Because the same donors could not be followed over many years, the conclusions relied on cross-sectional statistical analysis. Compared with coincidental sharing between unrelated individuals, out-of-frame TCR alpha sequences shared between twins showed an excess of sequences with low generation probability.

The germline V gene (reference sequence) supplies CDR1 LGHDT and CDR2 YNNKEL. The germline ends are 10 bases apart after V is trimmed by 7 bases and J by 6 bases. Including cysteine and phenylalanine, the CDR3 has 11 amino acids. Only the CDR3 part of the read is kept: 33 bases, read in frame from the first base. These data also formed part of another study, on yellow fever vaccine responses in identical twins. The second study also describes: The authors reported that the T cell response to vaccination in identical twins appeared partly convergent and partly personalized. In the study, vaccine-responding T cell clones were precisely tracked in identical twins.

The V and J genes are TRBV3-1 and TRBJ2-7; the best D guess is TRBD1, with 6 bases matching. This TCR was recovered from a woman between 18 and 29 years old in good health. The sample comprised CD4+ T cells sorted from blood. The DNA sequence follows: TGTGCCAGCAACCAGGGGTCCGAGCAGTACTTC. Its translation is CASNQGSEQYF.